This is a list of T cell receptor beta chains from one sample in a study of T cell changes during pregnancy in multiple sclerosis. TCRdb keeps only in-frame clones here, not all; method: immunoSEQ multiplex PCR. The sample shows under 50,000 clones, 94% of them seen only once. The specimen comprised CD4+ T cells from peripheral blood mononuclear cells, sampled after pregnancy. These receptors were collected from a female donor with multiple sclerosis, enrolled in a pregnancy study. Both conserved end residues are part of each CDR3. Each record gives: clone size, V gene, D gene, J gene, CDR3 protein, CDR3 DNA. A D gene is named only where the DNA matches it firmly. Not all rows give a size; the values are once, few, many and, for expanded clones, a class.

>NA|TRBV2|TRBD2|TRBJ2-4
CASSAGGLVIQNIQYF
TGTGCCAGCAGTGCGGGAGGACTAGTGATACAAAACATTCAGTACTTC
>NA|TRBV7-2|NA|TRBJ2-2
CASSLAGGQAGELFF
TGTGCCAGCAGCTTAGCGGGGGGGCAGGCCGGGGAGCTGTTTTTT
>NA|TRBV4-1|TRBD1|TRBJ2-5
CASSQPGQVSGETQYF
TGCGCCAGCAGCCAACCCGGACAGGTATCGGGGGAGACCCAGTACTTC
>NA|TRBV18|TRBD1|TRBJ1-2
CASSLDRGLHGYTF
TGTGCCAGCTCTCTGGACAGGGGGCTTCATGGCTACACCTTC
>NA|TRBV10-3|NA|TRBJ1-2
CAISEEGDLLYGYTF
TGTGCCATCAGTGAAGAAGGGGATTTACTCTATGGCTACACCTTC
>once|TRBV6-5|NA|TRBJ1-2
CASSYRERASYTF
TGTGCCAGCAGTTACCGAGAGAGGGCCAGCTACACCTTC
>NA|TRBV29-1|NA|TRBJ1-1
CSAQVRFDTEAFF
TGCAGCGCCCAGGTGCGATTTGACACTGAAGCTTTCTTT
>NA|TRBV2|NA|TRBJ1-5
CASSAEMSPQHF
TGTGCCAGCAGTGCCGAAATGAGCCCCCAGCATTTT
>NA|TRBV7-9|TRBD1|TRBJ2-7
CASSLLGQGGEQYF
TGTGCCAGCAGCTTATTAGGACAGGGCGGTGAGCAGTACTTC
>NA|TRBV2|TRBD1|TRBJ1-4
CASGRSGTGGEKLFF
TGTGCCAGCGGGAGGTCCGGGACAGGGGGAGAAAAACTGTTTTTT
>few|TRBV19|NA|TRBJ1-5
CASSGRQPQHF
TGTGCCAGTAGTGGCAGACAGCCCCAGCATTTT
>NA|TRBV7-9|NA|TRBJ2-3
CATHDTGGNTDTQYF
TGTGCCACCCACGATACTGGGGGGAACACAGATACGCAGTATTTT
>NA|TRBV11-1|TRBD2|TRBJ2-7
CASSLELAGIYEQYF
TGTGCCAGCAGCTTAGAACTAGCGGGAATCTACGAGCAGTACTTC
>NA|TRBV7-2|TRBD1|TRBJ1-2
CASRSGQGARGYTF
TGTGCCAGCAGATCGGGACAGGGGGCTCGGGGCTACACCTTC
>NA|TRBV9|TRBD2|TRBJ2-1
CASSISSGGLYEQFF
TGTGCCAGCAGCATCTCTTCGGGGGGGCTGTATGAGCAGTTCTTC
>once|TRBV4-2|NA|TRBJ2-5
CASSQSGDGTETQYF
TGTGCCAGCAGCCAATCAGGGGACGGGACGGAGACCCAGTACTTC